This entry concerns a single T cell receptor beta chain. This sample was taken from a study of CXCR3-negative and CXCR3-positive naive CD8 T cells. The TRB libraries of cDNA were built by UMI-labeled 5' RACE. TCRdb re-analyzed the 5' RACE reads; it lists each CDR3 protein once, without DNA. The table lists 30,000 to 40,000 distinct CDR3 sequences. The CDR3 has 13 amino acids. Germline CDR1 is SQVTM and CDR2 is ANQGSEA. This chain connects TRBV29-1 to TRBJ2-7; TCRdb calls TRBD1, which cannot be checked without DNA. This receptor was identified in a human donor in good health. Some clones in this sample may be carry-over from other donors' samples. Sequenced material: memory CD8+ T cells from blood. This CDR3 reads CSVEDGKTYEQYF.